This entry concerns a single T cell receptor beta chain. This clonotype was observed a handful of times. No antigen is known for it. No base-level quality is on record; no much larger clone is a single base apart. The treatment or condition label for this specimen denotes: live attenuated yellow fever vaccine strain. Two biological replicates of bulk PBMCs were collected at each blood-draw timepoint. A standard Ficoll-Paque protocol was used to isolate PBMCs from peripheral blood. TriZol was used to extract RNA from bulk PBMCs, from CD4 and CD8 fractions, and from dextramer-positive and dextramer-negative fractions. These data come from a study of T cells after yellow fever vaccination (dated by TCRdb to the late 2010s). Notes on the research overall: The SMART-Seq v4 Ultra Low Input RNA kit was used to prepare libraries from fractions with low cell numbers. Bulk TCR alpha and beta repertoires were sequenced longitudinally to track T-cell clones before and after primary and booster YFV17D yellow fever vaccination. Two healthy male donors, one aged 18 to 29 and one aged 30 to 40 years, made up the cohort. Blood was collected at multiple timepoints before and after primary and secondary immunization, and bulk PBMC replicates and cell subsets were isolated.

What the research found in general, with its limitations: Most clones expanded after primary vaccination (almost 97% of CD4 and approximately 86% of CD8) were re-detected after the booster, suggesting that broad memory maintenance occurred. Computational filtering was required because FACS-sorted repertoires could contain abundant contaminating clonotypes from the bulk population. Compared with the primary T-cell response, the secondary T-cell response was faster but weaker, reaching its peak on day 5 rather than on day 15. The study included only two donors, which limits how far the findings can be generalized. A small share of clonotypes was detected in both CD4 and CD8 compartments, with the overlap likely arising from convergent recombination.

The CDR3 contains 14 residues, cysteine and phenylalanine counted. Of the read, only the CDR3 DNA is kept; its 42 bases are in frame from base 1. V loses 2 bases of germline sequence and J loses 8 bases, and the interval between the two ends is 12 bases. CDR1 SGHVS and CDR2 FQNEAQ are derived from the germline V gene. The sample was run on an Illumina NovaSeq 6000. TCR cDNA was synthesized by 5'RACE template switching, which introduced a universal primer site and unique molecular identifiers. cDNA synthesis was primed from both the TCR alpha and TCR beta constant segments. Library amplification used two PCR steps, and the second PCR step added sample barcodes and sequencing adapters. Sequencing of the libraries was done on either Illumina HiSeq 2500 (2x100 bp) or NovaSeq (2x150 bp). The study's own analysis went as follows. MIGEC was used to demultiplex reads and collapse the reads into UMI consensus sequences, and MiXCR was used for V(D)J alignment. Clonotypes responding to the vaccine were identified with edgeR on replicate PBMC samples, with the criteria of FDR below 0.01 and a log2 fold change above 5 up to day 15. Bulk clonotypes were assigned CD4 or CD8 identity according to which sequenced CD4 or CD8 repertoire held them at higher abundance. In TCRdb, the public reads were trimmed at Q25 with fastp and aligned with MiXCR, with productive beta chains retained. A single entry per CDR3 protein holds the most common genes and DNA from its merged rows. The authors' filters were not applied to this entry. Recorded for this sample are about 250,000 distinct CDR3 sequences; 3.6% of them occurred a single time. Clones ranked in the top ten supply under 20% of the sample.

The sequence is built from TRBV7-8 and TRBJ1-4, with no confidently assigned D gene. The clonotype originates from a man younger than 35 who received the YFV17D yellow fever vaccine. The sample here was PBMCs, taken 15 days after the yellow fever booster vaccination. The DNA is as follows: TGTGCCAGCAGCTTATCACGGCTGAGGGAAAAACTGTTTTTT. Translated, this gives CASSLSRLREKLFF.